This T cell receptor beta chain was captured in a study of follicular helper T cells after annual influenza vaccination. Time point meaning: 2014-2015 season, pre-vaccination. Each time point used about 40 to 100 mL of blood. Measured with immunoSEQ multiplex PCR; TCRdb has only the in-frame clones, and not every one. The sample shows some 2,500 clones, about 87% of them seen only once. The material was CXCR5+ CD38+ circulating T follicular helper cells from blood, obtained on the day of influenza vaccination. Subset described: circulating Tfh, non-naive CD4+CXCR5+PD-1+ (ICOS+CD38+ or ICOS-CD38-). The receptor was derived from an adult who received the influenza vaccine.

This chain's CDR3 is CASQTGTRAGTNEKLFF. For the CDR3, the DNA is TGTGCCAGCCAAACCGGGACACGGGCTGGAACTAATGAAAAACTGTTTTTT. The chain links TRBV2 to TRBJ1-4; D is perhaps TRBD1 (6 bases). V was shortened by 8 bases and J by 1 base, with 20 bases between the two germline ends. Germline loops: CDR1 SNHLY, CDR2 FYNNEI. The CDR3 has 17 residues. The full variable domain, in which reference TRBV2 and TRBJ1-4 provide the parts outside the CDR3, is EPEVTQTPSHQVTQMGQEVILRCVPISNHLYFYWYRQILGQKVEFLVSFYNNEISEKSEIFDDQFSVERPDGSNFTLKIRSTKLEDSAMYFCASQTGTRAGTNEKLFFGSGTQLSVL.